The present TCR beta chain was sequenced within a study of radiotherapy plus CTLA-4 blockade in lung cancer. CDR3 length: 13 residues. The V gene's germline CDR1 is GTSNPN and CDR2 SVGIG (reference sequence). Trimming at V came to 3 bases and at J to 4 bases, leaving 4 bases not matched to a gene. The assay was immunoSEQ multiplex PCR, and TCRdb's table has in-frame clones only and misses some. The sample lists roughly 80,000 clones; around 81% were seen once. V and J are TRBV30 and TRBJ2-3; TRBD1 matches at 7 bases. The clonotype was recovered from a human donor with non-small cell lung cancer who had a partial response to radiotherapy plus ipilimumab. Some clones in this sample may be carry-over from other donors' samples. The sample consisted of peripheral blood, taken from a patient treated with radiotherapy plus ipilimumab. The CDR3 DNA follows: TGTGCCTGGAGCAGACAGGGCCCAGATACGCAGTATTTT. Protein product: CAWSRQGPDTQYF.